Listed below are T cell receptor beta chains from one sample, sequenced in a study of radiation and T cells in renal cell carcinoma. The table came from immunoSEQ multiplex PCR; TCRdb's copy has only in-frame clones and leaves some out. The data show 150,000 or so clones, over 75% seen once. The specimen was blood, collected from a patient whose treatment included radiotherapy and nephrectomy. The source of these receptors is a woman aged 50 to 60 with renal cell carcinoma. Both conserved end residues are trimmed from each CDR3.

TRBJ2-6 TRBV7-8 ASSPTGVFGANVLT
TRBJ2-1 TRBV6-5 ASSLRGGHNEQF
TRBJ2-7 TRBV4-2 ASSPTPSSYEQY
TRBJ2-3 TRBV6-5 ASSYSERGGTDTQY
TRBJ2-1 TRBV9 ASSMSGGASYNEQF
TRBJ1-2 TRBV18 ASSPPNTDRGGYGYT
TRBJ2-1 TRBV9 ASSVVPTTATREQF
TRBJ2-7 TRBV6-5 ASSYSDPQTYEQY
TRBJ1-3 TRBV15 ATSPDLGNTIY
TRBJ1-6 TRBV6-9 ASSYKGYSPLH
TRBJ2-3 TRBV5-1 ASSLFPSGGRTDTQY